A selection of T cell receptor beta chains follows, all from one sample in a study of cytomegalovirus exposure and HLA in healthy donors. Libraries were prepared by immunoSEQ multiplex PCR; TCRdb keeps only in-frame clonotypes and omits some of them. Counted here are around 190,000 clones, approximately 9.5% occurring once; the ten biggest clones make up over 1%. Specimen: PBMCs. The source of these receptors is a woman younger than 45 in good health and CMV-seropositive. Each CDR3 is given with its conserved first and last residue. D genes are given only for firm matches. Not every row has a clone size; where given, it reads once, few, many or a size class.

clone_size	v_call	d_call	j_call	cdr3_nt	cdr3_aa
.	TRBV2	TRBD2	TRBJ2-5	TGTGCCACCTCTAGCGGGAAACAGCCGTCAGAGACCCAGTACTTC	CATSSGKQPSETQYF
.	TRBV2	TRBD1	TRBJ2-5	TGTGCCAGCAGTGCGGACAGGGGGACGGAGACCCAGTACTTC	CASSADRGTETQYF
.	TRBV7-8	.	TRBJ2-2	TGTGCCAGCAGCCCCTATAACGGCGGGGCAGGGGAGCTGTTTTTT	CASSPYNGGAGELFF
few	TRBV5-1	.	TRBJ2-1	TGCGCCAGCAGCTTGGTACAGGGCACCTACAATGAGCAGTTCTTC	CASSLVQGTYNEQFF
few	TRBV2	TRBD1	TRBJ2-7	TGTGCCAGCACTAGGGACAGGAGCTCCTACGAGCAGTACTTC	CASTRDRSSYEQYF
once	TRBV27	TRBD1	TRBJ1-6	TGTGCCAGCAGTTTGGGGGACAGGGGAAATTCACCCCTCCACTTT	CASSLGDRGNSPLHF
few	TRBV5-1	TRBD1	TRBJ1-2	TGCGCCAGCAGCCCCAGAACCACAGGGGGTTACGGCTACACCTTC	CASSPRTTGGYGYTF
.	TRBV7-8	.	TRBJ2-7	TGTGCCAGCAGCTTAAATCGTGTCAGTTCGACCTACGAGCAGTACTTC	CASSLNRVSSTYEQYF
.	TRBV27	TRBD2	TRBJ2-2	TGTGCCAGCAGTTTCCTAGCGGGAGACAGTACCGGGGAGCTGTTTTTT	CASSFLAGDSTGELFF
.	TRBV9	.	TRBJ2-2	TGTGCCAGCAGCGTAGCCAGGGATGGAGCCGGGGAGCTGTTTTTT	CASSVARDGAGELFF
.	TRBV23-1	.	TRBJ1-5	TGCGCCAGCAGTCAATTTCCCGGGAATAGCAATCAGCCCCAGCATTTT	CASSQFPGNSNQPQHF
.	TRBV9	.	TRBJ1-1	TGTGCCAGCAGCGTAGATCCGGGCACTGAAGCTTTCTTT	CASSVDPGTEAFF
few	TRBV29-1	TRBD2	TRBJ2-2	TGCAGCGGTCGGACTAGCGGGAGCACCGGGGAGCTGTTTTTT	CSGRTSGSTGELFF
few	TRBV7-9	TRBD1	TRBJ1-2	TGTGCCAGCAGCTTATCAGGGGGCAATGGCTACACCTTC	CASSLSGGNGYTF
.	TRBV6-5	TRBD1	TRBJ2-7	TGTGCCAGCAGTTACTCTACAGGGGGCTACGAGCAGTACTTC	CASSYSTGGYEQYF
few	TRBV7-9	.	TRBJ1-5	TGTGCCAGCAGCTTGGAGCGGGAATCTCATCAGCCCCAGCATTTT	CASSLERESHQPQHF
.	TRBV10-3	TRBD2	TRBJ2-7	TGTGCCATCAGTCGGACTAGCGGGAGCTACGAGCAGTACTTC	CAISRTSGSYEQYF
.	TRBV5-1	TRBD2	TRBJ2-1	TGCGCCAGCAGCTTGTCAATAGCGGGATCGAATGAGCAGTTCTTC	CASSLSIAGSNEQFF
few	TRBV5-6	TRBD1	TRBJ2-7	TGTGCCAGCAGCAGCCCGGGACAGGGGGCGAGTGAATCGTACGAGCAGTACTTC	CASSSPGQGASESYEQYF
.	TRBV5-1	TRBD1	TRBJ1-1	TGCGCCAGCAGCTCGTGGACAGGGCTGAACACTGAAGCTTTCTTT	CASSSWTGLNTEAFF
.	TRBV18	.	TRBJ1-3	TGTGCCAGCTCACCTCTAGACTCACTGGGAAACACCATATATTTT	CASSPLDSLGNTIYF
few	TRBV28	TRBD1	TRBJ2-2	TGTGCCACCTGGACAGGAAACACCGGGGAGCTGTTTTTT	CATWTGNTGELFF
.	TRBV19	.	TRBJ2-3	TGTGCCAGTAGTATCGCGACTATAAGAACAGATACGCAGTATTTT	CASSIATIRTDTQYF
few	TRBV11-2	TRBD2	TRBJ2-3	TGTGCCAGCAGCTTAGAACTAGCGGGAGTAGGGACAGATACGCAGTATTTT	CASSLELAGVGTDTQYF
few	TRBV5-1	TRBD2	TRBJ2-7	TGCGCCAGCAGCCCACCGGGACTAGCGGACTCCTACGAGCAGTACTTC	CASSPPGLADSYEQYF
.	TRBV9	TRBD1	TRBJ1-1	TGTGCCAGCAGCCCAACGGGACAGGGGATTTGGGGCTCTGAAGCTTTCTTT	CASSPTGQGIWGSEAFF
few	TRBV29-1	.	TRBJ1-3	TGCAGCGTGGGTGACAGGTACTCTGGAAACACCATATATTTT	CSVGDRYSGNTIYF
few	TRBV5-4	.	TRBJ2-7	TGTGCCAGCAGCTTGTCACCCGGGACACCCTACGAGCAGTACTTC	CASSLSPGTPYEQYF
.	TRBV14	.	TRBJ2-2	TGTGCCAGCAGCCATGAGTTAACCGGGGAGCTGTTTTTT	CASSHELTGELFF
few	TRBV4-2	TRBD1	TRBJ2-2	TGTGCCAGCAGCCAAGACCAGGGGGATTCGAACACCGGGGAGCTGTTTTTT	CASSQDQGDSNTGELFF
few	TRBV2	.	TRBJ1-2	TGTGCCAGCATCCCGACAGATTACTATGGCTACACCTTC	CASIPTDYYGYTF
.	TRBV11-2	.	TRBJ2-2	TGTGCCAGCAGCGACGACTGGGCCGGGGAGCTGTTTTTT	CASSDDWAGELFF
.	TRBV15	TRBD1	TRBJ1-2	TGTGCCACCAGCAGAAATGACAGGGGGCCCCCTAACTATGGCTACACCTTC	CATSRNDRGPPNYGYTF
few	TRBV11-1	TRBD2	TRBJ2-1	TGTGCCAGCAGCTTATGGCGTCTTTCGGGGGGCTACAATGAGCAGTTCTTC	CASSLWRLSGGYNEQFF
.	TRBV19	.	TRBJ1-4	TGTGCCAGCTCGAACAGGGCCCTTAGGGCTGCAACTAATGAAAAACTGTTTTTT	CASSNRALRAATNEKLFF
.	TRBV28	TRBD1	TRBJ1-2	TGTGCCGCCGAGACCGGGACAGGGACCTCTGGCTACACCTTC	CAAETGTGTSGYTF
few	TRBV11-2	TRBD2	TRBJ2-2	TGTGCCAGCAGCTTCCTGACTAGCGGGACAAACACCGGGGAGCTGTTTTTT	CASSFLTSGTNTGELFF
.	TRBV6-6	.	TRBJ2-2	TGTGCCAGCAGTCGCTATGGGGCTGGGGGGGAGCTGTTTTTT	CASSRYGAGGELFF
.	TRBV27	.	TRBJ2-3	TGTGCCAGCACCAAAGACGGGACAGATACGCAGTATTTT	CASTKDGTDTQYF
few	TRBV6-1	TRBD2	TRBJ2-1	TGTGCCAGCAGTGGTAGACTAGCGGGAGTGCGAGATGAGCAGTTCTTC	CASSGRLAGVRDEQFF
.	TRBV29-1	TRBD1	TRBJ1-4	TGCAGCGCGACAGGGGCGCAGGGTAATGAAAAACTGTTTTTT	CSATGAQGNEKLFF
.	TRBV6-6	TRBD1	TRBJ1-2	TGTGCCAGCAGTTACTCGATCGGACAGGTGGTTGGCTACACCTTC	CASSYSIGQVVGYTF
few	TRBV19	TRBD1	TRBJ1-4	TGTGCCAGTAGTTCCGGGACAGGGGGGAATGAAAAACTGTTTTTT	CASSSGTGGNEKLFF
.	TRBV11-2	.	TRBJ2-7	TGTGCCAGCAGCTTAGATAGGCTAGACGTCGTCGAGCAGTACTTC	CASSLDRLDVVEQYF
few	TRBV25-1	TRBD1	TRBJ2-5	TGTGCCAGCAGTGACCCCCCGGACAGGGGTAGGGAGACCCAGTACTTC	CASSDPPDRGRETQYF
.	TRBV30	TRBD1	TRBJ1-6	TGTGCCTGGAGCCGAGCCGGGACAGGGCATAATTCACCCCTCCACTTT	CAWSRAGTGHNSPLHF
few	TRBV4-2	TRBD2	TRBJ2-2	TGTGCCAGCAGCCTATCGCGGGGGCTAGCGGGAGCTGGGGAGCTGTTTTTT	CASSLSRGLAGAGELFF
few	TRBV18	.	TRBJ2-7	TGTGCCAGCTCACCATCGTACATATCCTACGAGCAGTACTTC	CASSPSYISYEQYF
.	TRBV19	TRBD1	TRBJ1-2	TGTGCCAGTTATGGACAGGGCAACTATGGCTACACCTTC	CASYGQGNYGYTF
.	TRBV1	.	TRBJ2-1	TGCACCAGCGCGGGGGGAGGGTCCTCCTACAATGAGCAGTTCTTC	CTSAGGGSSYNEQFF
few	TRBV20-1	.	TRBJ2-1	TGCAGTGCTAATTGGCCTGAGCAGTTCTTC	CSANWPEQFF
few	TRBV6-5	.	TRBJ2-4	TGTGCCAGCGCTGACAACAGGGTTAACAAAAACATTCAGTACTTC	CASADNRVNKNIQYF
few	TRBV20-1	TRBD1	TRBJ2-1	TGCAGTGTCCCGTCAGGGGGCCTGCAGTTCTTC	CSVPSGGLQFF
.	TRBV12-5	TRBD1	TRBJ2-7	TGTGCTAGTGGTTCGCCCGGGACAGGGGGGGGCTCCTACGAGCAGTACTTC	CASGSPGTGGGSYEQYF
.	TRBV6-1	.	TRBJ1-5	TGTGCCAGCAGTTCCGACATTCATCAGCCCCAGCATTTT	CASSSDIHQPQHF
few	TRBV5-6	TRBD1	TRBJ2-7	TGTGCCAGCAGCTTGGATCCGGGACAGGGTTCCTACGAGCAGTACTTC	CASSLDPGQGSYEQYF
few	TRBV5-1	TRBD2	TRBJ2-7	TGCGCCAGCAGCTACGGGACTATAACGACCAGAAGCTCCTACGAGCAGTACTTC	CASSYGTITTRSSYEQYF